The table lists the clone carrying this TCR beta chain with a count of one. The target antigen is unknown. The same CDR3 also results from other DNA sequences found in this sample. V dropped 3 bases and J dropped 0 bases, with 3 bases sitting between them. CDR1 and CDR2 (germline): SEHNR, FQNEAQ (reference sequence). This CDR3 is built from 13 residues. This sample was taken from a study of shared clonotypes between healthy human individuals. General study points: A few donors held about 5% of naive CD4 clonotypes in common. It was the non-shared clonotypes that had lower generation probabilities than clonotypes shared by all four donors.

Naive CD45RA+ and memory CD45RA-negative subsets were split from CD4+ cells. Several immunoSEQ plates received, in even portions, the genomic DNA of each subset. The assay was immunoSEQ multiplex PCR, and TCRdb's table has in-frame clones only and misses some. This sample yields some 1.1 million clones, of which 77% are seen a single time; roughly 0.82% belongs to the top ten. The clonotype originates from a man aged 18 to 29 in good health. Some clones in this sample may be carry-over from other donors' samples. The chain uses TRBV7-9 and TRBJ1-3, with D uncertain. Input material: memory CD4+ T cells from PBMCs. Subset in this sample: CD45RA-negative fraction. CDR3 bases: TGTGCCAGCAGCTTGAGCTCTGGAAACACCATATATTTT. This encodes CASSLSSGNTIYF.